Included here is one TCR beta chain sequence, with context. No antigen is known for it. The CDR3 covers 13 residues. CDR1 and CDR2 from the germline V gene are ENHRY and SYGVKD. PCR was performed a second time for roughly 7 to 11 cycles using a sample-barcoded 5' primer and a J-beta primer mix. Every cDNA molecule bore a tag from a template-switch adaptor containing 12 random nucleotides. One entry per CDR3 protein results from TCRdb running MiXCR on the 5' RACE reads. The sample includes more than 650,000 distinct CDR3 sequences, about a fifth of them seen just once. The sample originates from a study of blood T cells in healthy people across ages. Study context: About one barcoded beta molecule per two T cells was the capture yield of template switching. General study points: As age increased, TCR beta diversity per million T cells fell in a roughly linear fashion.

Each sample had at least 6.5 million PBMCs isolated. The chain is built from TRBV10-3 and TRBJ2-5, with a weak D call TRBD2 (7 bases). The better agreement between TRBJ2-1 and the DNA end casts doubt on the J call. Input material: blood. The source is a man aged 65-85 years in good health. The DNA of the CDR3 is TGTGCCATCAGTGATGCGGGGGCCCATGAGCAGTTCTTC. Protein: CAISDAGAHEQFF.